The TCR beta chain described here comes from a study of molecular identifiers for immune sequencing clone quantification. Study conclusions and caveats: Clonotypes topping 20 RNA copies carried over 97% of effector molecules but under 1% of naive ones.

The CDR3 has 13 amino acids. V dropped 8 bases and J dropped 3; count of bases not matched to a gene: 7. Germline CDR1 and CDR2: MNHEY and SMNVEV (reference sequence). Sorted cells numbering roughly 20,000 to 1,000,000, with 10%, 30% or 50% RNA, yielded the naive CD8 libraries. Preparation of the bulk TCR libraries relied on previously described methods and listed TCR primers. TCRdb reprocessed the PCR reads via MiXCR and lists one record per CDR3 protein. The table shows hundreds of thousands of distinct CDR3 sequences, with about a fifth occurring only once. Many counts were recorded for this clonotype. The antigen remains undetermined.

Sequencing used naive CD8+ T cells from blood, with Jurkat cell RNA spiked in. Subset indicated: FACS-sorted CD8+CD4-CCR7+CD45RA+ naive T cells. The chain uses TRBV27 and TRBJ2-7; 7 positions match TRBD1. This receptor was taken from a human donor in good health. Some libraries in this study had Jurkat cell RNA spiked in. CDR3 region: CASGRQGYYEQYF. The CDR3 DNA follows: TGTGCCAGCGGACGACAGGGCTACTACGAGCAGTACTTC.